One sample yielded the 5 T cell receptor beta chains listed below, sequenced in a study of blood T cells in healthy people across ages. Then a second PCR, running roughly 7 to 11 cycles, was carried out with a sample-barcoded 5' primer and a J-beta primer mix. TCRdb re-analysed the 5' RACE reads in MiXCR, keeping a single row per CDR3 protein. The profile covers around 1,000,000 distinct CDR3 sequences, with around 25% appearing a single time and 0.65% to 0.75% taken by the ten largest. The data were also submitted as part of a second study, on T cells of mothers and their children.

Sequencing input: blood. The source of these receptors is a girl between 2 and 10 years old in good health.

Comments on this clonotype: Given the absence of the conserved phenylalanine or tryptophan at the CDR3 end, a read error is likely. V and J are TRBV7-8 and TRBJ2-7; D uncertain. Trimming took 1 base from V and 2 from J, leaving 6 bases between them. The CDR3 totals 13 residues. Germline V gene lookup returns CDR1 SGHVS and CDR2 FQNEAQ. Here the CDR3 reads CASSLVGTYEQYS. CDR3 in DNA: TGTGCCAGCAGCTTAGTAGGGACCTACGAGCAGTACTCC.

The V and J genes are TRBV20-1 and TRBJ1-5, with D unclear. The ends were cut back, 1 base at V and 4 bases at J, with 8 bases in the middle. This CDR3 is built from 13 residues. In germline, CDR1 is DFQATT, CDR2 SNEGSKA (reference sequence). The CDR3 DNA follows: TGCAGTGCTAGAGTTCCTGGGAATCAGCCCCAGCATTTT. Protein product: CSARVPGNQPQHF.

This chain links TRBV6-5 with TRBJ1-2, with a possible D match to TRBD1 (6 bases). The V end lost 7 bases, the J end lost 4 bases, and 19 bases lay between the germline ends. CDR3 length: 15 residues. The germline CDR1 and CDR2 sequences are MNHEY and SVGAGI. The DNA of the CDR3 is TGTGCCAGCATGATAACCCGGGACACGATCTATGGCTACACCTTC. Residues: CASMITRDTIYGYTF.

This clonotype was detected a few times. This sequence joins TRBV14 and TRBJ2-1; D remains unclear. The germline V and J ends were trimmed by 4 bases and 0 bases, with 16 bases remaining between them. This CDR3 contains 17 residues. Germline CDR1 and CDR2: SGHDN and FVKESK. This CDR3 reads CASSPLLRSTSYNEQFF. In DNA, the CDR3 is TGTGCCAGCAGCCCCCTGCTCAGGAGTACCTCCTACAATGAGCAGTTCTTC.

The chain is built from TRBV20-1 and TRBJ1-3; D perhaps matches TRBD1 (5 bases). Germline lookup yields CDR1 DFQATT and CDR2 SNEGSKA (reference sequence). V lost 6 bases to trimming and J lost 0 bases, with 12 bases between them. This CDR3 is built from 14 residues. CDR3 coding DNA: TGCAGTGCCGCGGGACCCTCCTCTGGAAACACCATATATTTT. This translates into CSAAGPSSGNTIYF.